This T cell receptor (beta chain) was sequenced during a study of shared clonotypes between healthy human individuals. Across the whole study: Serving as donors were two women and a few men, whose ages spanned 18 to 49.

Every immunoSEQ plate was one replicate of a subset's evenly spread DNA. Generated by immunoSEQ multiplex PCR, the TCRdb table keeps only in-frame clones and is missing some. Of some 530,000 clones in the sample, 81% are singletons; the top ten hold 10% to 15%. Donors, without exception, were Caucasian adults residing in Nashville, Tennessee. Sequenced material: PBMCs. The sequence came from a woman in her thirties or forties in good health. Some clones in this sample may be carry-over from other donors' samples.

The CDR3 loop is CASSYTQGNTGELFF. DNA of the CDR3: TGTGCCAGCAGCTATACACAGGGGAACACCGGGGAGCTGTTTTTT. The J gene is TRBJ2-2, the V gene TRBV2; tentatively, D is TRBD1 (6 bases). V lost 6 bases and J lost 1, with 12 bases in between. The germline gives CDR1 SNHLY, CDR2 FYNNEI. This CDR3 comprises 15 residues.